This TCR beta chain is from a study of OX40 agonist ivuxolimab in advanced cancers. Overall study context: Each dose-escalation patient presented with hepatocellular carcinoma, melanoma, renal cell or head and neck cancer. Study-level findings and limits: There was clonal expansion of CD4+ and CD8+ blood T cells by week 6 at 0.1 to 3.0 mg/kg. Among the lowest peripheral clonal expansion occurred in 0.1-3.0 mg/kg partial responders.

This CDR3 has 13 residues. Germline V gene lookup returns CDR1 MNHEY and CDR2 SVGAGI. A word on this clone: Its target is not known.

Sequencing used immunoSEQ multiplex PCR; TCRdb keeps in-frame clones, though not all of them. The table has 55,000 to 65,000 clones, about 85% seen once; the top ten hold under 5%. The rearrangement joins TRBV6-5 to TRBJ2-5, with 7 bases aligning to TRBD1. The better agreement between TRBJ2-7 and the DNA end casts doubt on the J call. The sequence was obtained from an adult with an advanced solid tumor such as melanoma, head and neck, liver or kidney cancer. Sequenced material: CD4+ or CD8+ T cells sorted from blood, taken in a trial of the OX40 agonist ivuxolimab. Written as DNA, the CDR3 is TGTGCCAGCAGTATACACAGGGGTGTCGAGCAGTACTTC. This encodes CASSIHRGVEQYF.